These T cell receptor beta chains were read from a single sample in a study of PD-1 blockade in mismatch repair-deficient tumors. Assay: immunoSEQ multiplex PCR; the TCRdb copy retains only in-frame clones and omits some. The sample has approximately 9,800 clones, around 85% seen once. No cognate antigen is known for these TCRs. Sequencing was performed on cells cultured in vitro, taken from a patient treated with pembrolizumab. These receptors originate from an adult with mismatch repair-deficient cancer. The CDR3 runs from the conserved cysteine through the conserved F or W. Fields, in order: clone size, D gene, J gene, V gene, CDR3 length, CDR3 protein, CDR3 DNA. D genes are given only for firm matches. Size is omitted from some rows. Given values are once, few, many or a class for expanded clones.

clone_size: .; d_call: TRBD2; j_call: TRBJ2-1; v_call: TRBV29-1; cdr3_length: 16; cdr3_aa: CSVAKEREVPYNEQFF; cdr3_nt: TGCAGCGTTGCTAAGGAGCGGGAGGTTCCCTACAATGAGCAGTTCTTC
clone_size: .; d_call: .; j_call: TRBJ1-3; v_call: TRBV27; cdr3_length: 16; cdr3_aa: CASSVSGPGSGNTIYF; cdr3_nt: TGTGCCAGCAGTGTCTCGGGACCGGGCTCTGGAAACACCATATATTTT
clone_size: .; d_call: .; j_call: TRBJ2-2; v_call: TRBV7-9; cdr3_length: 12; cdr3_aa: CASGQNTGELFF; cdr3_nt: TGTGCCAGCGGACAAAACACCGGGGAGCTGTTTTTT
clone_size: .; d_call: .; j_call: TRBJ2-7; v_call: TRBV5-8; cdr3_length: 16; cdr3_aa: CASTSIRGLSSYEQYF; cdr3_nt: TGTGCCAGCACCTCCATCCGGGGCCTCAGCTCCTACGAGCAGTACTTC
clone_size: .; d_call: .; j_call: TRBJ2-3; v_call: TRBV7-9; cdr3_length: 12; cdr3_aa: CASSLGQNTQYF; cdr3_nt: TGTGCCAGCAGCTTAGGTCAGAATACGCAGTATTTT
clone_size: .; d_call: .; j_call: TRBJ1-4; v_call: TRBV7-6; cdr3_length: 12; cdr3_aa: CASSFGDEKLFF; cdr3_nt: TGTGCCAGCAGCTTTGGAGATGAAAAACTGTTTTTT
clone_size: once; d_call: .; j_call: TRBJ1-2; v_call: TRBV28; cdr3_length: 13; cdr3_aa: CASREGTSYGYTF; cdr3_nt: TGTGCCAGCAGGGAGGGGACGAGCTATGGCTACACCTTC
clone_size: .; d_call: TRBD2; j_call: TRBJ2-1; v_call: TRBV9; cdr3_length: 15; cdr3_aa: CASSPPGLAVREQFF; cdr3_nt: TGTGCCAGCAGCCCACCGGGACTAGCGGTTCGGGAGCAGTTCTTC
clone_size: .; d_call: TRBD1; j_call: TRBJ1-1; v_call: TRBV15; cdr3_length: 15; cdr3_aa: CATSSGTGGLTEAFF; cdr3_nt: TGTGCCACCAGCTCCGGGACAGGGGGCCTCACTGAAGCTTTCTTT
clone_size: .; d_call: .; j_call: TRBJ2-7; v_call: TRBV5-6; cdr3_length: 14; cdr3_aa: CASSWGAGSYEQYF; cdr3_nt: TGTGCCAGCAGCTGGGGGGCGGGCTCCTACGAGCAGTACTTC
clone_size: .; d_call: TRBD2; j_call: TRBJ2-7; v_call: TRBV5-1; cdr3_length: 14; cdr3_aa: CASSLTSGTYEQYF; cdr3_nt: TGCGCCAGCAGCCTGACTAGCGGTACCTACGAGCAGTACTTC
clone_size: .; d_call: TRBD1; j_call: TRBJ2-7; v_call: TRBV18; cdr3_length: 18; cdr3_aa: CASSPPRGAGQGAFEQYF; cdr3_nt: TGTGCCAGCTCACCACCTCGAGGGGCGGGACAGGGGGCTTTCGAGCAGTACTTC
clone_size: .; d_call: TRBD1; j_call: TRBJ2-7; v_call: TRBV7-9; cdr3_length: 14; cdr3_aa: CASRHRDSSYEQYF; cdr3_nt: TGTGCCAGCAGACACCGGGACAGCTCCTACGAGCAGTACTTC
clone_size: .; d_call: TRBD2; j_call: TRBJ2-7; v_call: TRBV19; cdr3_length: 13; cdr3_aa: CASSIAGAYEQYF; cdr3_nt: TGTGCCAGTAGTATTGCGGGGGCCTACGAGCAGTACTTC
clone_size: .; d_call: .; j_call: TRBJ2-6; v_call: TRBV5-1; cdr3_length: 15; cdr3_aa: CASSFGGSGANVLTF; cdr3_nt: TGCGCCAGCAGCTTTGGAGGCTCTGGGGCCAACGTCCTGACTTTC